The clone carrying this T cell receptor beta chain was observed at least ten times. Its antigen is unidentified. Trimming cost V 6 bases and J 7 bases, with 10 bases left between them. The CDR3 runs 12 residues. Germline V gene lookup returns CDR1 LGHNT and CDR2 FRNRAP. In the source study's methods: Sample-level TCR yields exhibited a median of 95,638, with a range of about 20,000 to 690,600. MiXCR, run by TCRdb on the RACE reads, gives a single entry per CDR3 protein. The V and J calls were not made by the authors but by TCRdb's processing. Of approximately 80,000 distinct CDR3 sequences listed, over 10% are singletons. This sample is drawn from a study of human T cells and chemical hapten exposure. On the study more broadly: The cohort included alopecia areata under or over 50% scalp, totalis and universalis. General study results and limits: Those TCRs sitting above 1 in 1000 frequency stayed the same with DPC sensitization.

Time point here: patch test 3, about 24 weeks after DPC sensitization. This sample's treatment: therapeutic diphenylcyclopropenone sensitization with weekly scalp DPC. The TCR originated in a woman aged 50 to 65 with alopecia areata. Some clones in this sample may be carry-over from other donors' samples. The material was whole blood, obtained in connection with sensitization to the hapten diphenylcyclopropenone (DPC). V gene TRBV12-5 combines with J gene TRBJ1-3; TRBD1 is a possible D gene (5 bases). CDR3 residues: CASGQGGNTIYF. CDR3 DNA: TGTGCTAGTGGCCAGGGAGGGAACACCATATATTTT.